Following are 8 T cell receptor beta chains from one sample sequenced in a study of blood T cell repertoires in COVID-19. Assay used: immunoSEQ multiplex PCR; TCRdb lists only in-frame clones, some missing. The sample has about 180,000 clones; 60% to 80% are singletons. The material sequenced was PBMCs or T cells enriched from blood (not recorded which). These receptors were taken from a woman between 45 and 65 years old who had recovered from COVID-19.

The genes are TRBV7-8 and TRBJ1-2, with D unclear. This CDR3 is 16 amino acids long. Germline V lookup: CDR1 SGHVS, CDR2 FQNEAQ. Trimming removed 1 base at V and 8 bases at J, with 20 bases between. In DNA form, the CDR3 reads TGTGCCAGCAGCTTAGAGAGGTTTTTAGAAAAAACGGGCTACACCTTC. This translates into CASSLERFLEKTGYTF.

In its sample, this clone was seen a few times. The chain combines TRBV11-3 with TRBJ2-1, with D perhaps TRBD2 (7 bases). Germline V gives CDR1 SGHNT, CDR2 YENEEA. The CDR3 sequence is 20 residues long. Between the trimmed V and J ends, which lost 2 bases and 2 bases, there was a span of 25 bases. The CDR3, as DNA: TGTGCCAGCAGCTTAACCGAGACAAAGGAGGGAGGGGGACCCTACAATGAGCAGTTCTTC. The encoded protein is CASSLTETKEGGGPYNEQFF.

The V and J genes are TRBV7-8 and TRBJ2-7, with 9 nucleotides matching TRBD2. V lost 1 base to trimming and J lost 5 bases; unmatched junction nucleotides: 9. The germline CDR1 and CDR2 sequences are SGHVS and FQNEAQ. The CDR3 covers 16 residues. The CDR3 region has the DNA TGTGCCAGCAGCTTAGGACCGGGACTAGCTAGCGACGAGCAGTACTTC. This codes for CASSLGPGLASDEQYF.

V gene TRBV28 combines with J gene TRBJ1-5; D not resolved. CDR1 and CDR2 from the germline V gene are MDHEN and SYDVKM. The CDR3 consists of 13 residues. With 2 bases removed from V and 5 bases from J, the gap between germline ends came to 7 bases. The CDR3 DNA reads as TGTGCCAGCAGTTTACAGGTTTATCAGCCCCAGCATTTT. Amino acids: CASSLQVYQPQHF. The full variable domain, in which reference TRBV28 and TRBJ1-5 provide the parts outside the CDR3, is DVKVTQSSRYLVKRTGEKVFLECVQDMDHENMFWYRQDPGLGLRLIYFSYDVKMKEKGDIPEGYSVSREKKERFSLILESASTNQTSMYLCASSLQVYQPQHFGDGTRLSIL.

The gene calls are TRBV10-2 and TRBJ1-1; D ambiguous. V dropped 2 bases and J dropped 5 bases, with 3 bases sitting between them. The CDR3 loop spans 11 amino acids. Looked up from germline, CDR1 is WSHSY and CDR2 is SAAADI. The CDR3 nucleotides read TGCGCCAGCAGTGAGACAACTGAAGCTTTCTTT. Its translation is CASSETTEAFF.

This rearrangement joins TRBV23-1 to TRBJ1-1; no clear D. TRBV23-1 is assigned to the ORF class and has an uncertain function. This CDR3 has 13 amino acids. The ends were cut back, 3 bases at V and 3 bases at J, with 8 bases in the middle. CDR3 coding DNA: TGCGCCAGCAGTCACACTCACCACACTGAAGCTTTCTTT. Residues: CASSHTHHTEAFF.

As DNA, the CDR3 is TGTGCCAGCAGCACTGGACAGACTTTGACAGAGAACACTGAAGCTTTCTTT. It translates to CASSTGQTLTENTEAFF. The chain uses TRBV7-9 and TRBJ1-1, with D possibly TRBD1 on 6 matching bases. CDR3 length: 17 amino acids. Trimming removed 5 bases at V and 1 base at J, with 20 bases between. Germline V gene lookup returns CDR1 SEHNR and CDR2 FQNEAQ (reference sequence).

J is TRBJ2-5 and V is TRBV3-1 (or the pseudogene TRBV3-2), with 10 positions matching TRBD2. The ends lost 2 bases at V and 5 bases at J; junction bases unmatched: 8. Germline V CDR1 and CDR2: LGHDT, YNNKEL (reference sequence). The CDR3 length is 16 residues. CDR3 in amino acids: CASSQFSGRSGETQYF. The DNA of the CDR3 is TGTGCCAGCAGCCAATTTAGCGGGAGGTCTGGGGAGACCCAGTACTTC.